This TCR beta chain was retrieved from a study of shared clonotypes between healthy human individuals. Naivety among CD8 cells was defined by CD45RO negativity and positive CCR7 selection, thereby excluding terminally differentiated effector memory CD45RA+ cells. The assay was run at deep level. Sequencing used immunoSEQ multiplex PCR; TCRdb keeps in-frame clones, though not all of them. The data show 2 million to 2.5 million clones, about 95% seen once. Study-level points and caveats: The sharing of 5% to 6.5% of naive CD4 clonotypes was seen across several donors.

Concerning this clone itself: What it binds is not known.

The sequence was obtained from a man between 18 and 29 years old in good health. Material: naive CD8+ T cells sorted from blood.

The CDR3: CASSLSPAPPYEQYF. In DNA form, the CDR3 reads TGTGCCAGCAGTCTCAGCCCGGCCCCGCCCTACGAGCAGTACTTC. The rearrangement uses TRBV5-6 and TRBJ2-7; unclear D gene. Germline loops: CDR1 SGHDT, CDR2 YYEEEE. V was clipped by 5 bases and J by 2 bases, with 17 bases between them. The CDR3 has 15 residues.